A selection of T cell receptor beta chains follows, all from one sample in a study of T cell responses to AZD1222 COVID-19 vaccine. Only in-frame clones appear in the TCRdb table, and some are missing; sequencing was by immunoSEQ multiplex PCR. The data contain some 82,000 clones, 90% of them seen just once; the ten biggest clones take up over 5.5%. The starting material was peripheral blood, obtained on day 0 of AZD1222 vaccination. Receptors originate from an adult in good health. Both conserved end residues are part of each CDR3. The D gene is left open where the match is weak. Where a row states a size, it is once, few, many or the class of an expanded clone; other rows omit it.

cdr3_aa cdr3_nt clone_size j_call d_call v_call
CASSQRGVAGSYNEQFF TGTGCCAGCTCCCAGCGCGGGGTAGCGGGGTCATACAATGAGCAGTTCTTC . TRBJ2-1 TRBD2 TRBV18
CASSIVQGRNTEAFF TGTGCCAGTAGTATAGTGCAAGGCCGGAACACTGAAGCTTTCTTT . TRBJ1-1 . TRBV19
CASNGGAETQYF TGTGCCAGCAACGGGGGTGCAGAGACCCAGTACTTC . TRBJ2-5 . TRBV4-2
CASSPYYGNTEAFF TGTGCCAGCAGTCCGTACTACGGGAACACTGAAGCTTTCTTT . TRBJ1-1 . TRBV3-1/TRBV3-2
CASSFGQGARGYTF TGTGCCAGCAGCTTCGGACAGGGGGCGCGTGGCTACACCTTC . TRBJ1-2 TRBD1 TRBV7-9
CASSVRTSGDNKQFF TGTGCCAGCAGCGTTCGGACTAGCGGGGATAATAAGCAGTTCTTC . TRBJ2-1 TRBD2 TRBV9
CAWSPYGRSFNTEAFF TGTGCCTGGAGTCCCTATGGCCGGTCCTTCAACACTGAAGCTTTCTTT . TRBJ1-1 . TRBV30
CASSPGGAASYEQYF TGTGCCAGCTCACCAGGAGGGGCAGCCTCCTACGAGCAGTACTTC once TRBJ2-7 . TRBV18
CASSLQGENEQFF TGTGCCAGCTCTCTACAAGGGGAAAATGAGCAGTTCTTC . TRBJ2-1 . TRBV18
CASTGGGGPNTEAFF TGTGCCAGCACCGGCGGGGGTGGGCCAAACACTGAAGCTTTCTTT few TRBJ1-1 . TRBV11-2
CASKTGATGELFF TGTGCCAGCAAGACAGGAGCCACCGGGGAGCTGTTTTTT . TRBJ2-2 . TRBV6-5